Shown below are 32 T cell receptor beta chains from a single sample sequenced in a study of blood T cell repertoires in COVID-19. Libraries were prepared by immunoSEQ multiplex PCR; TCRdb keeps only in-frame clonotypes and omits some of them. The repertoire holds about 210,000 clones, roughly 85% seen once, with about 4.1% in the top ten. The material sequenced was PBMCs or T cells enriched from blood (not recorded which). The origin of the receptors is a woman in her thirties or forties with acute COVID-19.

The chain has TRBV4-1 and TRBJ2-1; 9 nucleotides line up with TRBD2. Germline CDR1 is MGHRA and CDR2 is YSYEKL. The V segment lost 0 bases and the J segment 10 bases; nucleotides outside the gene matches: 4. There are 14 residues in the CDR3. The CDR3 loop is CASSQEFSGREQFF. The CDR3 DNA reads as TGCGCCAGCAGCCAAGAGTTCAGCGGGAGGGAGCAGTTCTTC.

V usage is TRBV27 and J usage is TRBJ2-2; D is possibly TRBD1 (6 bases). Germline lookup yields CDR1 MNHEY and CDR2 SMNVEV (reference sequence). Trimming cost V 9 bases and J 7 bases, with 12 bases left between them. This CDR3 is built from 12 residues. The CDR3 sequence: CASSNRVGELFF. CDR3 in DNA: TGTGCCAGTTCCAACAGGGTCGGGGAGCTGTTTTTT.

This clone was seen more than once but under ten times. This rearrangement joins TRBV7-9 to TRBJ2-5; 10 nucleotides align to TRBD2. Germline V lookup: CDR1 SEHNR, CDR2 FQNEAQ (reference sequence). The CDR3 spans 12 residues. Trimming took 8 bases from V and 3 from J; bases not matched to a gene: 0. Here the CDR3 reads CASLAGEETQYF. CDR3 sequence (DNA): TGTGCCAGCCTAGCGGGGGAAGAGACCCAGTACTTC.

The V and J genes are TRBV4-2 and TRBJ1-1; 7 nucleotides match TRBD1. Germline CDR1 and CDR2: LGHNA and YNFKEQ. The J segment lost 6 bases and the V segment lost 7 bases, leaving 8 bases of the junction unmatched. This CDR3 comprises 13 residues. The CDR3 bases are TGTGCCAGCATCCCCGACAGGGAATCTGAAGCTTTCTTT. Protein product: CASIPDRESEAFF.

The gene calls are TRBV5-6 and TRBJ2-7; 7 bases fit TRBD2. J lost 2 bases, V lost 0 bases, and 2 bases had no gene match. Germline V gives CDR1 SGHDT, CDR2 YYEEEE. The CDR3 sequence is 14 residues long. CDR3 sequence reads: CASSLASGPYEQYF. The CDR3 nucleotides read TGTGCCAGCAGCTTGGCTAGCGGACCCTACGAGCAGTACTTC.

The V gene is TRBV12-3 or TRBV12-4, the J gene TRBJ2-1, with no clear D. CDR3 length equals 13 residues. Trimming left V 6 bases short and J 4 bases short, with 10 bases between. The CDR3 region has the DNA TGTGCCAGCAGGAGGTACTCGTACAATGAGCAGTTCTTC. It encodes CASRRYSYNEQFF.

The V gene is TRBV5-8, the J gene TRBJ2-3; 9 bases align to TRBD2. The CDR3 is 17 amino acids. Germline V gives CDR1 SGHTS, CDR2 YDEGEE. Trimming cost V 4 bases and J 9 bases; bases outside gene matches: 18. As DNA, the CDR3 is TGTGCCAGCAGCCCTGGGGTAGCGGGAGCCCTAGGATTGACGCAGTATTTT. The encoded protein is CASSPGVAGALGLTQYF. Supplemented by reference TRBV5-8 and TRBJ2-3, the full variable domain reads EAGVTQSPTHLIKTRGQQATLRCSPISGHTSVYWYQQALGLGLQFLLWYDEGEERNRGNFPPRFSGRQFPNYSSELNVNALELEDSALYLCASSPGVAGALGLTQYFGPGTRLTVL.

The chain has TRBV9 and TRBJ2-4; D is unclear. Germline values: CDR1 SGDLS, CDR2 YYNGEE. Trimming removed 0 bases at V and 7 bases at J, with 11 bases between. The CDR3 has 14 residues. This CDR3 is CASSVDFGQNIQYF. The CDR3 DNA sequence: TGTGCCAGCAGCGTAGATTTTGGGCAGAACATTCAGTACTTC.

The CDR3: CASSQETQIGLAGRTDTQYF. As DNA, the CDR3 is TGCGCCAGCAGCCAAGAAACCCAAATCGGGCTAGCGGGAAGGACAGATACGCAGTATTTT. V and J are TRBV4-3 and TRBJ2-3, with TRBD2 matching over 9 bases. Trimming took 0 bases from V and 3 from J; bases not matched to a gene: 16. The CDR3 contains 20 residues. Germline CDR1 is LGHNA and CDR2 is YSLEER.

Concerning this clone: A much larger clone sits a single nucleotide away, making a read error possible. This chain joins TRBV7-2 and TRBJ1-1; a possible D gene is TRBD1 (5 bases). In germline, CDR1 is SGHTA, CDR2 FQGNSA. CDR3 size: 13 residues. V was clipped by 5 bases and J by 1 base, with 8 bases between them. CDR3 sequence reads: CASSQTENTEAFF. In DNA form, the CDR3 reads TGTGCCAGCAGCCAGACAGAGAACACTGAAGCTTTCTTT.

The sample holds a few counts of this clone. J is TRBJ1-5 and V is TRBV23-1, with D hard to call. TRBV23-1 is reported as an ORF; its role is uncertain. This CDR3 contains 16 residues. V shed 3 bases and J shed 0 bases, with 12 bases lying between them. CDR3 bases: TGCGCCAGCAGTCATTCCGACTTCGATAGCAATCAGCCCCAGCATTTT. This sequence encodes CASSHSDFDSNQPQHF.

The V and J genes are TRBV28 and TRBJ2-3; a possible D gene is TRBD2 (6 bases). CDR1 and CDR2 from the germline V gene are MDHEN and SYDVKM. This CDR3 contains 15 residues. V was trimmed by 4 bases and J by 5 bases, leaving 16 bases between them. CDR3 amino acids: CASSYGGVGGDTQYF. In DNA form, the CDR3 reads TGTGCCAGCAGTTACGGGGGAGTAGGAGGAGATACGCAGTATTTT.

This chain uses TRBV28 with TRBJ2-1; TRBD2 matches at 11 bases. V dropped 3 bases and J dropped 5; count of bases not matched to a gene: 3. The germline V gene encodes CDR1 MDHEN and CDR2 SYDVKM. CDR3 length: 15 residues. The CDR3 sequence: CASSFGTSGHNEQFF. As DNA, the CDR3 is TGTGCCAGCAGTTTTGGGACTAGCGGCCACAATGAGCAGTTCTTC. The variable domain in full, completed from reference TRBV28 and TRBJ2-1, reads DVKVTQSSRYLVKRTGEKVFLECVQDMDHENMFWYRQDPGLGLRLIYFSYDVKMKEKGDIPEGYSVSREKKERFSLILESASTNQTSMYLCASSFGTSGHNEQFFGPGTRLTVL.

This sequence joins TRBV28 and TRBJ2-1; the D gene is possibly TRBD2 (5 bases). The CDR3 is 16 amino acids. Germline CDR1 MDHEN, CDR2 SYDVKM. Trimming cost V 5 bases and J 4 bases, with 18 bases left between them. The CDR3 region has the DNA TGTGCCAGCAGTCGACCCGGGGAGCTGGATTACAATGAGCAGTTCTTC. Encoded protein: CASSRPGELDYNEQFF.

CDR3 sequence (DNA): TGTGCCATAAGACAGGGAGGAGGGAACACTGAAGCTTTCTTT. Encoded protein: CAIRQGGGNTEAFF. This chain joins TRBV10-3 and TRBJ1-1; 7 nucleotides agree with TRBD1. The V gene's germline CDR1 is ENHRY and CDR2 SYGVKD. V lost 9 bases to trimming and J lost 1 base; unmatched junction nucleotides: 8. The CDR3 extends over 14 amino acids.

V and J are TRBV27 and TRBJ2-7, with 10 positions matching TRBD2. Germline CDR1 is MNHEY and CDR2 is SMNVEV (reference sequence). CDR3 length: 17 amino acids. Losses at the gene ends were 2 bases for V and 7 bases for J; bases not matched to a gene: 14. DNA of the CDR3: TGTGCCAGCAGTTTAGGGCCCCCACGTAGTAGCGGGAGGGAGCAGTACTTC. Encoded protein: CASSLGPPRSSGREQYF.

This CDR3 reads CATSDYSSQPQHF. The CDR3 nucleotides read TGTGCCACCAGTGATTACAGTAGTCAGCCCCAGCATTTT. V usage is TRBV24-1 and J usage is TRBJ1-5; D gene ambiguous. V was clipped by 2 bases and J by 6 bases, with 7 bases between them. The CDR3 extends over 13 amino acids. The V gene's germline CDR1 is KGHDR and CDR2 SFDVKD.

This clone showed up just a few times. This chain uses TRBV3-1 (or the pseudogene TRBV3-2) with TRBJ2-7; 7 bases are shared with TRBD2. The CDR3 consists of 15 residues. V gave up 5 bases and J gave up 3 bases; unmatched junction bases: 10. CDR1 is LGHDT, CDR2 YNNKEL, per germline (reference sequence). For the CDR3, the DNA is TGTGCCAGCAGCGTCGGTGGGGGGGTTATCTACGAGCAGTACTTC. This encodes CASSVGGGVIYEQYF.

CDR3 loop: CASSIRRGAGKETQYF. The CDR3 DNA is TGTGCCAGTAGTATACGGCGGGGGGCAGGAAAGGAGACCCAGTACTTC. The chain combines TRBV19 with TRBJ2-5; 8 nucleotides line up with TRBD2. Germline V gene data show CDR1 as LNHDA and CDR2 as SQIVND (reference sequence). V was clipped by 2 bases and J by 5 bases; unmatched bases: 10. This CDR3 has 16 amino acids. Using reference TRBV19 and TRBJ2-5 for the parts outside the CDR3, the full variable domain is DGGITQSPKYLFRKEGQNVTLSCEQNLNHDAMYWYRQDPGQGLRLIYYSQIVNDFQKGDIAEGYSVSREKKESFPLTVTSAQKNPTAFYLCASSIRRGAGKETQYFGPGTRLLVL.

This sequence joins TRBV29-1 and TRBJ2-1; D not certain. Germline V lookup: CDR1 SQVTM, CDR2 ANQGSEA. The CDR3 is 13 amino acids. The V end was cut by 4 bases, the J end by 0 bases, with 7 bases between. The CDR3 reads CSVVPSSYNEQFF. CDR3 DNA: TGCAGCGTTGTTCCCAGCTCCTACAATGAGCAGTTCTTC.

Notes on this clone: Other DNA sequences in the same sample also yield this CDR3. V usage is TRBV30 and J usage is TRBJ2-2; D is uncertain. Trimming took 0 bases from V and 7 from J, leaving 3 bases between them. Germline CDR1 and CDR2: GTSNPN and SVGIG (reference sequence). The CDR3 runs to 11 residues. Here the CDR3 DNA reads TGTGCCTGGAGTGTCAGCGGGGAGCTGTTTTTT. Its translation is CAWSVSGELFF.

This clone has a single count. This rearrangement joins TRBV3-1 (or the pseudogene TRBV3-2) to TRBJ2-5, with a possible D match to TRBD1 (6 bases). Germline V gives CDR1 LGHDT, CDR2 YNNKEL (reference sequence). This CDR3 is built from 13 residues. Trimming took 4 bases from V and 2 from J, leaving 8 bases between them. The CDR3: CASSRRGQETQYF. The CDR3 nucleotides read TGTGCCAGCAGCCGTAGGGGGCAAGAGACCCAGTACTTC.

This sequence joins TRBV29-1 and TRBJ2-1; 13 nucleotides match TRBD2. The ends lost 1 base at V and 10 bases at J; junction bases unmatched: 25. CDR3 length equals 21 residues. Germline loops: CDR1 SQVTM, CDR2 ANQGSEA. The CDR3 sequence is CSVEVRSLRGLAGWDRSEQFF. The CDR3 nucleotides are TGCAGCGTTGAAGTCAGGAGTTTGAGGGGACTAGCGGGATGGGATCGCTCAGAGCAGTTCTTC.

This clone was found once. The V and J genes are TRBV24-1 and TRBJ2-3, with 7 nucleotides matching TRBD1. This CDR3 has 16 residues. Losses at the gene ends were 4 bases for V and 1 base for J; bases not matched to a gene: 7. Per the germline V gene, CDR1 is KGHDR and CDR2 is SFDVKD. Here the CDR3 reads CATSDRGQAGTDTQYF. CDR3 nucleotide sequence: TGTGCCACCAGTGACCGAGGACAGGCTGGCACAGATACGCAGTATTTT.

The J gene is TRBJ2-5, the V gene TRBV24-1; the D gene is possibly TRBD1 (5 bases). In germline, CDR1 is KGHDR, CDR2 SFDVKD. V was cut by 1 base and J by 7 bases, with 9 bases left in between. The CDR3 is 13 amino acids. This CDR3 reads CATSDFAGPTQYF. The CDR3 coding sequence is TGTGCCACCAGTGATTTTGCAGGGCCGACCCAGTACTTC.

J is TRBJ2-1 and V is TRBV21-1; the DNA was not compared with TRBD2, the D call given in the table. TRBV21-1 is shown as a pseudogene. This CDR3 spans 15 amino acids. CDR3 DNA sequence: TGTGCCAGCAGCAAAGGGGGGGGTCCGAACAATGAGCAGTTCTTC. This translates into CASSKGGGPNNEQFF.

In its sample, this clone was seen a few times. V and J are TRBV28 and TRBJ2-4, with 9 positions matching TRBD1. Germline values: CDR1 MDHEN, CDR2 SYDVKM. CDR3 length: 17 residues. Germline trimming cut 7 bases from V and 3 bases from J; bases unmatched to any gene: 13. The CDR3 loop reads CASTAPPGQGSKNIQYF. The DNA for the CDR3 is TGTGCCAGCACCGCCCCCCCAGGACAGGGGAGCAAAAACATTCAGTACTTC.

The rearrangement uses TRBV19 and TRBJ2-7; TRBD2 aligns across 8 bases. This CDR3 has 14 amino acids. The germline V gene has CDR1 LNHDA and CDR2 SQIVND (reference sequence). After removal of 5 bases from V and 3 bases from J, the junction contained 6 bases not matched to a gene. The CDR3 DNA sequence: TGTGCCAGTAGTCCCCTAGCGGGCAACTACGAGCAGTACTTC. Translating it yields CASSPLAGNYEQYF.

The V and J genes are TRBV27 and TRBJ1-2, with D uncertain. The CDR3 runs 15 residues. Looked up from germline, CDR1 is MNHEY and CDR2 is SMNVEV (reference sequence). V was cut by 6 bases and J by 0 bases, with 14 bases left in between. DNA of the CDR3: TGTGCCAGCAGCCGGGGTTGGGGAGCTAACTATGGCTACACCTTC. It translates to CASSRGWGANYGYTF.

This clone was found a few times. CDR3 sequence (DNA): TGCCCAGGGGGCCACGAGCAGTACTTC. This gives the protein CPGGHEQYF. This chain links TRBV29-1 with TRBJ2-7; the match to TRBD1 covers 8 bases. CDR3 length equals 9 residues. Per germline, CDR1 SQVTM and CDR2 ANQGSEA.

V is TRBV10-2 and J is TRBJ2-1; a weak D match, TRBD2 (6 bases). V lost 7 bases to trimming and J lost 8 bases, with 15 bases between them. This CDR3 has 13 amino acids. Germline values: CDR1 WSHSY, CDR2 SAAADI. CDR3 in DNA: TGCGCCAGCACGCACAGCTGGGGGGATGAGCAGTTCTTC. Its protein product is CASTHSWGDEQFF.

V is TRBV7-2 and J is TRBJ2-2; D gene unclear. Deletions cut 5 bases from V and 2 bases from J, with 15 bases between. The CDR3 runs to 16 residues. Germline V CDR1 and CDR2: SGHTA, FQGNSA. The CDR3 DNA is TGTGCCAGCAGCCCCCGAGGCCAGACTAACACCGGGGAGCTGTTTTTT. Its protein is CASSPRGQTNTGELFF.